This TCR beta chain was recorded in a study of cytotoxic CD8 clonotypes in ibrutinib-treated CLL. TCRdb's copy holds only in-frame clones and misses some; the assay was immunoSEQ multiplex PCR. The sample carries 250,000 to 350,000 clones, more than 70% recorded once. Trimming cost V 2 bases and J 4 bases, with 15 bases left between them. The germline V gene has CDR1 SGHTA and CDR2 FQGNSA. The CDR3 loop spans 15 amino acids. The gene calls are TRBV7-2 and TRBJ2-7; D might be TRBD1 (5 bases). The receptor was derived from a human donor with chronic lymphocytic leukemia. Sequenced here: PBMCs, sampled at disease progression, from a patient treated with ibrutinib. The CDR3 nucleotides read TGTGCCAGCAGCTTAAATCTTATTAGGGGTTACGAGCAGTACTTC. This encodes CASSLNLIRGYEQYF.